Sequencing of this TCR beta chain was carried out in a study of identical twins. A single record per CDR3 protein comes from TCRdb applying MiXCR to the 5' RACE reads. The sample holds some 900,000 distinct CDR3 sequences, approximately 13% seen once. Germline CDR1 and CDR2: SNHLY and FYNNEI. The CDR3 has 18 residues. With respect to this clonotype: Germline and junction disagree at one end, which may indicate a read error.

This sample was shared with a second study, whose subject was yellow fever vaccine responses in identical twins.

The TCR originated in a woman under 30 in good health. Sequenced material: PBMCs. The chain uses TRBV2 and TRBJ2-3, with unresolved D. CDR3 sequence: CTSCLGDSPLTNTDTQYF. Here the CDR3 DNA reads TGTACCAGCTGTTTAGGTGATAGTCCTTTAACGAACACAGATACGCAGTATTTT.